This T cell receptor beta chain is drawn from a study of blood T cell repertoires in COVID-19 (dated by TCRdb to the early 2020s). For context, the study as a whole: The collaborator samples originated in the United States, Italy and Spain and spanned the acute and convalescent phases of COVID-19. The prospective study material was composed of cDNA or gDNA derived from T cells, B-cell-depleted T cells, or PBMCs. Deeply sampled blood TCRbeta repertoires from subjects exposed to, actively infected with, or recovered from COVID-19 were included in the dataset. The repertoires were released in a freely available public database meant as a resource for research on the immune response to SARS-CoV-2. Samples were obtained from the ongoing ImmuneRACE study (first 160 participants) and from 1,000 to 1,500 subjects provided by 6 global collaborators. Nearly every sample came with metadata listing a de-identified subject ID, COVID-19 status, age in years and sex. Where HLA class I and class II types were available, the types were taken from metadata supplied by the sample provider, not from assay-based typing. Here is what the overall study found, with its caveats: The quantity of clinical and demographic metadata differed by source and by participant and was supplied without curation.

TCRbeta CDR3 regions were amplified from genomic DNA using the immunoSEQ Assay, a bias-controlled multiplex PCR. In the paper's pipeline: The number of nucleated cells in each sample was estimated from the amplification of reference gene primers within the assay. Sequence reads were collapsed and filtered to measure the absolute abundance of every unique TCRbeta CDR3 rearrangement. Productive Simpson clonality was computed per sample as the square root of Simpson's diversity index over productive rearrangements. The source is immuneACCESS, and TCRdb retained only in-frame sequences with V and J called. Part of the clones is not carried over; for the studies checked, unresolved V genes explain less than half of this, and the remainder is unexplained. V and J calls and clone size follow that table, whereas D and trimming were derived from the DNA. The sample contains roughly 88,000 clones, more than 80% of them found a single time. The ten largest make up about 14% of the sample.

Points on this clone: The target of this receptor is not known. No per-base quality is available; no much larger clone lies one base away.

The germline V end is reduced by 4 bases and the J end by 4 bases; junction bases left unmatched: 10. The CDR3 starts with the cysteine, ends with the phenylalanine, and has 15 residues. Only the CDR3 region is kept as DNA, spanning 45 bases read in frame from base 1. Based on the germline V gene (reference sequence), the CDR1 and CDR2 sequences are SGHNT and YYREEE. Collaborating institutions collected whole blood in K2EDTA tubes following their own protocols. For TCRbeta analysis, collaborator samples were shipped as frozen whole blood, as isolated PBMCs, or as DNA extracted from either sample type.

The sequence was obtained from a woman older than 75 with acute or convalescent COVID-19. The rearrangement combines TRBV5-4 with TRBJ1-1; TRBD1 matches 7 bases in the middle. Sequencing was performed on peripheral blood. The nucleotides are TGTGCCAGCAGCCGGAGACAGGGTCAGTTCACTGAAGCTTTCTTT. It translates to CASSRRQGQFTEAFF.